The T cell receptor (beta chain) described here comes from a study of T cell responses to AZD1222 COVID-19 vaccine. The study's findings and limits: Most donors were white British, females outnumbered males, and clonal diversity was possibly underestimated. Sampled repertoires all dated from after the peak T cell response.

Assay used: immunoSEQ multiplex PCR; TCRdb lists only in-frame clones, some missing. The sample shows some 150,000 clones, over 80% of them seen only once. This clone appeared a single time. Its antigen is as yet unknown. The V gene lost 5 bases and the J gene lost 7 bases, with 5 bases spanning the gap. The germline V gene encodes CDR1 SEHNR and CDR2 FQNEAQ (reference sequence). CDR3 length: 11 amino acids. This clonotype was sampled from an adult who received the MenACWY meningococcal vaccine as a control. The sequencing used peripheral blood, collected 28 days after the second dose of the MenACWY control vaccine. V usage is TRBV7-9 and J usage is TRBJ2-2; no clear D gene. The CDR3 DNA follows: TGTGCCAGCAGCCCGGGCGGGGAGCTGTTTTTT. This gives the protein CASSPGGELFF.